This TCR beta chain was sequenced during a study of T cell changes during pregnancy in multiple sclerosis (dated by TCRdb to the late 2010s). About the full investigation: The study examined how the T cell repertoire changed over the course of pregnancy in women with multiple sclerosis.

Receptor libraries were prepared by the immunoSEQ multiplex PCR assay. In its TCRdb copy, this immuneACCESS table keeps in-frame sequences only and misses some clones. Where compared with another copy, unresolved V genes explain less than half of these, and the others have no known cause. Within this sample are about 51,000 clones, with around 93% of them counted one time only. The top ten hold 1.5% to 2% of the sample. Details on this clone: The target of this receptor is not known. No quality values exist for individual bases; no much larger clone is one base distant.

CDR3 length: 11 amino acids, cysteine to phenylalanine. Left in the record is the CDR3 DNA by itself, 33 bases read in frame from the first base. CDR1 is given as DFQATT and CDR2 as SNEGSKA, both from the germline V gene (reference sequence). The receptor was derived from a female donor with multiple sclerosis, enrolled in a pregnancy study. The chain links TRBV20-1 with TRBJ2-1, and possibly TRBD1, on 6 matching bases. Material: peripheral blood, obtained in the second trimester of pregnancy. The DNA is TGCGCGTGGGACACCTACAATGAGCAGTTCTTC. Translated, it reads CAWDTYNEQFF.